The T cell receptor beta chain under discussion was sequenced for a study of early T cells in non-severe SARS-CoV-2 infection (TCRdb year 2021). Study-level background: TCR sequencing used bulk RNA from unsorted whole blood, so alpha and beta chains could not be paired. The full study reports these points: Matching against VDJdb was skewed toward anti-spike CD8 responses, likely underestimated virus-specific expansions, and missed private and CD4 specificities.

The library was prepared using 5' RACE. This sample was sequenced with a NextSeq 500. To correct for sequencing error and PCR bias, the TCR library protocol tagged individual cDNA molecules with unique molecular identifiers. Both TCR alpha and beta chains were sequenced, and tight co-correlation was observed between alpha and beta sequence abundances in each sample. The study's own analysis went as follows. Decombinator V4 was used to perform V gene, J gene and CDR3 annotation of TCR sequences. TCRs were defined as expanded if a significant change between any two time points was detected under a Poisson model with p below 0.0001. TCR abundances were normalised to the total number of TCRs sequenced in each sample and reported as counts per million. TRAV1-2 paired with TRAJ12, TRAJ20 or TRAJ33 defined MAIT TCRs, while TRAV10 paired with TRAJ18 defined iNKT TCRs. A search of VDJdb, accessed on 1 November 2021, was run for TCRs annotated to CMV, EBV and SARS-CoV-2, with TCRs annotated for multiple antigens excluded. Clones were called with MiXCR by TCRdb after fastp trimmed the public reads at Q25, and only in-frame beta chains were retained. Records with the same CDR3 protein are collapsed into one entry carrying the most frequent genes and DNA. The authors' filters were not applied to this entry. Across this sample there are 90,000 to 120,000 distinct CDR3 sequences, with around 10% seen only once. More than 6.5% of the sample rests with the top ten.

Inclusive of the bounding cysteine and phenylalanine, the CDR3 is 14 residues long. The CDR3 DNA has 42 bases and is translated from base 1. V loses 5 bases of germline sequence and J loses 6 bases, and the interval between the two ends is 14 bases. Per the germline V gene (reference sequence), SEHNR is the CDR1 and FQNEAQ is the CDR2. There are a few counts of this clonotype. What antigen it recognizes has not been identified. Base quality data are lacking; no much larger clone is found one base away. A case-control design nested within a healthcare worker cohort in London, UK, was used, with weekly nasopharyngeal swab PCR tests and blood sampling performed. Between 23 and 31 March 2020, the week of the UK lockdown, healthcare workers were enrolled and then followed up weekly for as long as 16 weeks.

The sample comprised whole blood. The TCR was taken from an adult who was a healthcare worker with PCR-confirmed SARS-CoV-2 infection or an uninfected control (not recorded which). The V and J genes are TRBV7-9 and TRBJ2-1, with the D assignment possibly TRBD1 or TRBD2, given 5 matching bases for each. The CDR3 loop reads CASSKPGTGNEQFF. The DNA is TGTGCCAGCAGCAAACCAGGGACGGGCAATGAGCAGTTCTTC. The entire variable domain, with the stretches around the CDR3 drawn from the reference TRBV7-9 and TRBJ2-1 proteins, is DTGVSQNPRHKITKRGQNVTFRCDPISEHNRLYWYRQTLGQGPEFLTYFQNEAQLEKSRLLSDRFSAERPKGSFSTLEIQRTEQGDSAMYLCASSKPGTGNEQFFGPGTRLTVL.